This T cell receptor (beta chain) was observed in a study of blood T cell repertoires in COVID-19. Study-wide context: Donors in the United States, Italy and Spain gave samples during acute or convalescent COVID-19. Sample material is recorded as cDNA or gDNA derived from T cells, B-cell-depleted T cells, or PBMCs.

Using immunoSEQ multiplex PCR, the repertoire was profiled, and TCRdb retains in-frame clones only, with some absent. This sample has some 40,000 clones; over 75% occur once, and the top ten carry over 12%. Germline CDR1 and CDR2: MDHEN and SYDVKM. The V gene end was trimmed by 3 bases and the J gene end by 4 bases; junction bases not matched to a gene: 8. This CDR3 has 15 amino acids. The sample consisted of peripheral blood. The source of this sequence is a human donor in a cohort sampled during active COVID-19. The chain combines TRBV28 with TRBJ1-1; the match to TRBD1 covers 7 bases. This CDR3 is CASSLNPAGGTEAFF. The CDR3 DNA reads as TGTGCCAGCAGTTTGAACCCCGCAGGGGGCACTGAAGCTTTCTTT. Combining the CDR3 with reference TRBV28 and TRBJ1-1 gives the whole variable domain DVKVTQSSRYLVKRTGEKVFLECVQDMDHENMFWYRQDPGLGLRLIYFSYDVKMKEKGDIPEGYSVSREKKERFSLILESASTNQTSMYLCASSLNPAGGTEAFFGQGTRLTVV.